Here is one T cell receptor (beta chain) with its context. These data are taken from a study of Ad26.COV2.S vaccination and SARS-CoV-2 variants. Study-wide context: Donor was in the COV1001 Ad26.COV2.S trial arm.

Clones were read by immunoSEQ multiplex PCR, and TCRdb kept only the in-frame ones, dropping some. Of under 550,000 clones listed, around 90% were seen once; the top ten hold more than 10%. Trimming at V came to 1 base and at J to 5 bases, leaving 7 bases not matched to a gene. The CDR3 is 16 amino acids. Germline V gives CDR1 SGHTA, CDR2 FQGTGA. The treatment is: over 15 received Ad26.COV2.S at low or high dose, single or two shots; about 5 received placebo; per-sample allocation not given. Day 63 after the first injection of vaccine or placebo was the sampling time. This TCR was sampled from a person between 18 and 59 years old who received the Ad26.COV2.S COVID-19 vaccine or a placebo. Sequencing was performed on peripheral blood, taken in a trial of Ad26.COV2.S vaccine versus placebo. The J gene is TRBJ2-3, the V gene TRBV7-3; 9 nucleotides line up with TRBD2. In nucleotides, the CDR3 is TGTGCCAGCAGCTTAATGACTAGCGGAGGGGGAGATACGCAGTATTTT. Translating gives CASSLMTSGGGDTQYF.